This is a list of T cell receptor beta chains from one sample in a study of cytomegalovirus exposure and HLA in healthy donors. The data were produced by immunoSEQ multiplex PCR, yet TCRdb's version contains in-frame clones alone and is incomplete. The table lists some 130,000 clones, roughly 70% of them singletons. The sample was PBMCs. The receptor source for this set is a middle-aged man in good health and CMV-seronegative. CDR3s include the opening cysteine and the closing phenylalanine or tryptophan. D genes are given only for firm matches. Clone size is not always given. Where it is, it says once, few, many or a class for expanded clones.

cdr3_nt: TGTGCCAGCAGCACACAGGGGTCAACTGAAGCTTTCTTT
cdr3_aa: CASSTQGSTEAFF
j_call: TRBJ1-1
clone_size: -
v_call: TRBV7-2
d_call: TRBD1

cdr3_nt: TGTGCCAGCAGCTTATCCGCCGGAGCTGGGAGATACGAGCAGTACTTC
cdr3_aa: CASSLSAGAGRYEQYF
j_call: TRBJ2-7
clone_size: -
v_call: TRBV5-4
d_call: -

cdr3_nt: TGTGCCAGCAGCTTGGTTTCAAATACCTACGAGCAGTACTTC
cdr3_aa: CASSLVSNTYEQYF
j_call: TRBJ2-7
clone_size: -
v_call: TRBV5-6
d_call: -

cdr3_nt: TGTGCCAGCAGGGGGGACAGGCATAACTATGGCTACACCTTC
cdr3_aa: CASRGDRHNYGYTF
j_call: TRBJ1-2
clone_size: few
v_call: TRBV2
d_call: TRBD1

cdr3_nt: TGTGCCTGGAGTGTAGGTCTTGAGGCAGGGGCGACCTATAATTCACCCCTCCACTTT
cdr3_aa: CAWSVGLEAGATYNSPLHF
j_call: TRBJ1-6
clone_size: -
v_call: TRBV30
d_call: -

cdr3_nt: TGTGCCAGCAGCGAGACAGGGGTTTACACTGAAGCTTTCTTT
cdr3_aa: CASSETGVYTEAFF
j_call: TRBJ1-1
clone_size: -
v_call: TRBV14
d_call: TRBD1

cdr3_nt: TGTGCCAGCAGCGTAGCGGCTAGCGGCTACGAGCAGTACTTC
cdr3_aa: CASSVAASGYEQYF
j_call: TRBJ2-7
clone_size: -
v_call: TRBV9
d_call: TRBD2

cdr3_nt: TGCGCCAGCAGCCGCACCGGGGAGCTGTTTTTT
cdr3_aa: CASSRTGELFF
j_call: TRBJ2-2
clone_size: -
v_call: TRBV5-1
d_call: -

cdr3_nt: TGTGCCAGTAGCCCTACTAGCGGGGCCTACGAGCAGTACTTC
cdr3_aa: CASSPTSGAYEQYF
j_call: TRBJ2-7
clone_size: -
v_call: TRBV19
d_call: TRBD2

cdr3_nt: TGTGCCATCAGTGAGTTGGCAGTCGCCGGGGAGCTGTTTTTT
cdr3_aa: CAISELAVAGELFF
j_call: TRBJ2-2
clone_size: -
v_call: TRBV10-3
d_call: -